These T cell receptor beta chains were read from a single sample in a study of CD8 T cells in ankylosing spondylitis. Each CDR3 protein is one row after TCRdb ran MiXCR on the 5' RACE reads. The data contain about 250,000 distinct CDR3 sequences, roughly 8% of them seen just once; the ten biggest clones take up 4.8%. Sequenced: blood, either unsorted or a sorted T cell fraction (not recorded which). These receptors came from a female donor with ankylosing spondylitis or in good health (not recorded which). CDR3s include the opening cysteine and the closing phenylalanine or tryptophan. Each record gives: clone size, J gene, V gene, D gene, CDR3 DNA, CDR3 protein. A D gene is named only where the DNA matches it firmly. The size of a clone is reported for some rows only, either as once, few or many, or as a class for expanded clones.

clone_size: many
j_call: TRBJ2-1
v_call: TRBV9
d_call: NA
cdr3_nt: TGTGCCAGCAGCGTAGGGGGACCCACCCAGGATGAGCAGTTCTTC
cdr3_aa: CASSVGGPTQDEQFF

clone_size: many
j_call: TRBJ2-1
v_call: TRBV24-1
d_call: TRBD2
cdr3_nt: TGTGCCACCAGTGCCCGTCTAGCGGGAATGAATGAGCAGTTCTTC
cdr3_aa: CATSARLAGMNEQFF

clone_size: NA
j_call: TRBJ2-2
v_call: TRBV29-1
d_call: NA
cdr3_nt: TGCAGCGTTGAAACTGGCACCGGGGAGCTGTTTTTT
cdr3_aa: CSVETGTGELFF

clone_size: NA
j_call: TRBJ2-6
v_call: TRBV11-1
d_call: TRBD1
cdr3_nt: TGTGCCAGCAGCCCTGGGACAGCCCGCTCTGGGGCCAACGTCCTGACTTTC
cdr3_aa: CASSPGTARSGANVLTF

clone_size: many
j_call: TRBJ2-5
v_call: TRBV2
d_call: NA
cdr3_nt: TGTGCCAGCAGTTACCTATCAGACGGGGAGACCCAGTACTTC
cdr3_aa: CASSYLSDGETQYF

clone_size: few
j_call: TRBJ1-5
v_call: TRBV19
d_call: NA
cdr3_nt: TGTGCCAGTAGTATCCAGGAGGTCGCCAATCAGCCCCAGCATTTT
cdr3_aa: CASSIQEVANQPQHF

clone_size: many
j_call: TRBJ2-2
v_call: TRBV4-3
d_call: TRBD2
cdr3_nt: TGCGCCAGCTCAGGGGGGACTAGCGCCGGGGAGCTGTTTTTT
cdr3_aa: CASSGGTSAGELFF

clone_size: many
j_call: TRBJ1-3
v_call: TRBV6-2/TRBV6-3
d_call: NA
cdr3_nt: TGTGCCAGCATGGACAGCGGCTCTGGAAACACCATATATTTT
cdr3_aa: CASMDSGSGNTIYF

clone_size: few
j_call: TRBJ1-5
v_call: TRBV20-1
d_call: NA
cdr3_nt: TGCAGTGCTAGAACCGGACGGGGAGGTGGTCAGCCCCAGCATTTT
cdr3_aa: CSARTGRGGGQPQHF

clone_size: many
j_call: TRBJ1-1
v_call: TRBV6-1
d_call: TRBD1
cdr3_nt: TGTGCCAGCAGTCGGACAGGCGATGGGGCTTTCTTT
cdr3_aa: CASSRTGDGAFF

clone_size: many
j_call: TRBJ2-7
v_call: TRBV20-1
d_call: NA
cdr3_nt: TGCAGTGCGGAAGGGCCGGACCCCATGACCTACGAGCAGTACTTC
cdr3_aa: CSAEGPDPMTYEQYF

clone_size: NA
j_call: TRBJ2-7
v_call: TRBV7-2
d_call: TRBD2
cdr3_nt: TGTGCCAGCAGCTTAGGTCTACTAGCGGTCTACGCGCAGTACTTC
cdr3_aa: CASSLGLLAVYAQYF

clone_size: many
j_call: TRBJ2-2
v_call: TRBV7-8
d_call: NA
cdr3_nt: TGTGCCAGCAGCTTAGAAGAAGACGGGATGGGCGGGGAGCTGTTTTTT
cdr3_aa: CASSLEEDGMGGELFF